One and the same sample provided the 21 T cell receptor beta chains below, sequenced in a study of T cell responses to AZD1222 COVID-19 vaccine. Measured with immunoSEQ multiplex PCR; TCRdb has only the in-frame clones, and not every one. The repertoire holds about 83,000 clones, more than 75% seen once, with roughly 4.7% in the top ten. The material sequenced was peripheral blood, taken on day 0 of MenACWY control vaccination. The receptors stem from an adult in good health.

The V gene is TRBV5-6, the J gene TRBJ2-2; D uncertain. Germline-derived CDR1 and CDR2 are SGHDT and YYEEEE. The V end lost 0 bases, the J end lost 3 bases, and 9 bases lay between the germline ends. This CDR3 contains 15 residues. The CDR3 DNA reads TGTGCCAGCAGCTTGGAGAGGCAGTACACCGGGGAGCTGTTTTTT. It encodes CASSLERQYTGELFF.

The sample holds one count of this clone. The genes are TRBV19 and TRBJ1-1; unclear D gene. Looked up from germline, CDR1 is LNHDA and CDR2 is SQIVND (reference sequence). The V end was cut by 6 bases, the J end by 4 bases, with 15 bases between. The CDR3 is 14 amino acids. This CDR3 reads CASRYGPWGTEAFF. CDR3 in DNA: TGTGCCAGTAGGTACGGGCCTTGGGGCACTGAAGCTTTCTTT.

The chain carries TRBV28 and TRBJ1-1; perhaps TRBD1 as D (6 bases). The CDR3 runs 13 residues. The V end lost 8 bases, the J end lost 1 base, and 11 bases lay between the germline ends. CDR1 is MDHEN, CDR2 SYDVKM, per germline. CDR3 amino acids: CASAGQSNTEAFF. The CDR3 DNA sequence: TGTGCCAGCGCCGGACAGTCGAACACTGAAGCTTTCTTT.

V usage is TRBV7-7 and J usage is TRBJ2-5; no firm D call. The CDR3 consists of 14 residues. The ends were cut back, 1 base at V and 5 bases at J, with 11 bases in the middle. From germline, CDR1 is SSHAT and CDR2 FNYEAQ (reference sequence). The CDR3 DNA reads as TGTGCCAGCAGCTTAGTAGGGTTCGAGGAGACCCAGTACTTC. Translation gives CASSLVGFEETQYF.

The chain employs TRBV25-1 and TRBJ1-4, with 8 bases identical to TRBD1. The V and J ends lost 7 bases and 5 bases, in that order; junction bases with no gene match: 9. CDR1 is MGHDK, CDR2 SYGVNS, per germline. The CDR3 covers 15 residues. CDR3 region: CASTGGTGSNEKLFF. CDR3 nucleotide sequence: TGTGCCAGCACCGGCGGGACAGGTTCGAATGAAAAACTGTTTTTT.

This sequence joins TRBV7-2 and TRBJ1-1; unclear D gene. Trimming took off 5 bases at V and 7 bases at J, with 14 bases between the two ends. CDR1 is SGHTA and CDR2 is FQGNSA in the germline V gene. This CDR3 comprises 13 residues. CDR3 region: CASSPRREVEAFF. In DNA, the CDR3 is TGTGCCAGCAGCCCAAGGAGGGAAGTTGAAGCTTTCTTT.

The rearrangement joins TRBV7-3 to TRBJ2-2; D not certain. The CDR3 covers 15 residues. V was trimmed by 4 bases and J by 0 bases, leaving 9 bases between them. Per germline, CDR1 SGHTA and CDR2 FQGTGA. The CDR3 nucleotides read TGTGCCAGCAGCTACAAGGTACCGAACACCGGGGAGCTGTTTTTT. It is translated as CASSYKVPNTGELFF.

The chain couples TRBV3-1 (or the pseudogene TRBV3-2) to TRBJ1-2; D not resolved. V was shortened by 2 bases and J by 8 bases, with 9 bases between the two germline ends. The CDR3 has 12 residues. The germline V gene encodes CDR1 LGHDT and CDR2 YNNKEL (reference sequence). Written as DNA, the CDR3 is TGTGCCAGCAGCCAAATCAGCCAAGGCTACACCTTC. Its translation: CASSQISQGYTF.

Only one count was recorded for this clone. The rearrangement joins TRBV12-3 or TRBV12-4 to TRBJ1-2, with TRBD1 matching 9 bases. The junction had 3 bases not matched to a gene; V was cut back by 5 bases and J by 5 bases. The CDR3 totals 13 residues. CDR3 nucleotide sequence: TGTGCCAGCAGTCCGGGACAGGGATATGGCTACACCTTC. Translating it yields CASSPGQGYGYTF.

The CDR3 protein is CASSRDRGRNQPQHF. In DNA, the CDR3 is TGTGCCAGCAGCCGGGACAGGGGACGGAATCAGCCCCAGCATTTT. This rearrangement joins TRBV3-1 (or the pseudogene TRBV3-2) to TRBJ1-5; 10 positions agree with TRBD1. V was pared by 4 bases and J by 4 bases, with 4 bases of the junction left unmatched. The V gene's germline CDR1 is LGHDT and CDR2 YNNKEL (reference sequence). The length of the CDR3 is 15 residues.

CDR3 protein: CASSQGSSYEQYF. The CDR3 region has the DNA TGCGCCAGCAGCCAGGGTAGCTCCTACGAGCAGTACTTC. This chain joins TRBV5-1 and TRBJ2-7, with a weak D call TRBD1 (5 bases). Germline-derived CDR1 and CDR2 are SGHRS and YFSETQ. The CDR3 is 13 amino acids. V lost 4 bases, J lost 0 bases, and 8 bases lay in between.

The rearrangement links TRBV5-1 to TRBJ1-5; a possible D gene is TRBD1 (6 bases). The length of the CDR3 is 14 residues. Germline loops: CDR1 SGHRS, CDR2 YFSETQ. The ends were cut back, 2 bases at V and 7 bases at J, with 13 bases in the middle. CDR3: CASSLQGGGQPQHF. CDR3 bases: TGCGCCAGCAGCTTACAGGGCGGGGGCCAGCCCCAGCATTTT. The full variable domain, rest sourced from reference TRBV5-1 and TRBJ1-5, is KAGVTQTPRYLIKTRGQQVTLSCSPISGHRSVSWYQQTPGQGLQFLFEYFSETQRNKGNFPGRFSGRQFSNSRSEMNVSTLELGDSALYLCASSLQGGGQPQHFGDGTRLSIL.

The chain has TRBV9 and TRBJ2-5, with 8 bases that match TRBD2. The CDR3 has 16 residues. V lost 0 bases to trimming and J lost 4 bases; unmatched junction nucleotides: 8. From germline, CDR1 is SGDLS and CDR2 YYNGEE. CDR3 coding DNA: TGTGCCAGCAGCGTAGTTCCGGCGGGAGGAAGAGAGACCCAGTACTTC. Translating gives CASSVVPAGGRETQYF.

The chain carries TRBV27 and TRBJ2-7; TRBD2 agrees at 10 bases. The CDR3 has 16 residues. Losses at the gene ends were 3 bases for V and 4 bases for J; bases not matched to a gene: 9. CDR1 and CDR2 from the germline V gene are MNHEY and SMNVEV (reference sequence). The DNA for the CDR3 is TGTGCCAGCAGTTTCGGACTAGCGGAAGTACAGTACGAGCAGTACTTC. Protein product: CASSFGLAEVQYEQYF.

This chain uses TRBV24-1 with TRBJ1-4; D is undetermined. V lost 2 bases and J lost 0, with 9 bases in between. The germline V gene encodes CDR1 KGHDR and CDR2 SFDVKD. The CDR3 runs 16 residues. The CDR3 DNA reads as TGTGCCACCAGTGATTCGGACCTGGCAACTAATGAAAAACTGTTTTTT. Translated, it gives CATSDSDLATNEKLFF.

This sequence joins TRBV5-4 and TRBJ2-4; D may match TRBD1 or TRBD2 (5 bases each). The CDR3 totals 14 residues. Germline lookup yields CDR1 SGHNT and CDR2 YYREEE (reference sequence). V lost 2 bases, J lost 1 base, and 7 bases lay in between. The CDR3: CASSLRDAKNIQYF. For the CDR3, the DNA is TGTGCCAGCAGCTTAAGGGACGCCAAAAACATTCAGTACTTC.

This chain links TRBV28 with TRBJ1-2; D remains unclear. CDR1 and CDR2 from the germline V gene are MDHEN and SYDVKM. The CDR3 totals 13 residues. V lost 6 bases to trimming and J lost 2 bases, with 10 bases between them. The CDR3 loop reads CASSPGPNYGYTF. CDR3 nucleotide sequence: TGTGCCAGCAGCCCAGGACCCAACTATGGCTACACCTTC.

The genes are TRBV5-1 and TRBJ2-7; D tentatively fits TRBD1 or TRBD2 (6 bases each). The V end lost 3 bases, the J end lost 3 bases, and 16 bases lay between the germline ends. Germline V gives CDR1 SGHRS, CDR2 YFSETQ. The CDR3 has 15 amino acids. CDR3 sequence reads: CASSSGDGTHYEQYF. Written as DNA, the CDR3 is TGCGCCAGCAGCTCGGGGGATGGGACACACTACGAGCAGTACTTC.

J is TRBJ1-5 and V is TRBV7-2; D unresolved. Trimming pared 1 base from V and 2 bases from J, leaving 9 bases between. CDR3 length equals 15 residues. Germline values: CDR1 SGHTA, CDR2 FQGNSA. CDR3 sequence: CASSLGRGGNQPQHF. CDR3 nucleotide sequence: TGTGCCAGCAGCTTAGGGCGGGGTGGCAATCAGCCCCAGCATTTT.

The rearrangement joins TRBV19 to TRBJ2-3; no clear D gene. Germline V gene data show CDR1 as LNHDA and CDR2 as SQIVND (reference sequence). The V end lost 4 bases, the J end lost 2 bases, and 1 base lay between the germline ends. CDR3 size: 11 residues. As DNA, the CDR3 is TGTGCCAGTAGTAACACAGATACGCAGTATTTT. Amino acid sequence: CASSNTDTQYF.

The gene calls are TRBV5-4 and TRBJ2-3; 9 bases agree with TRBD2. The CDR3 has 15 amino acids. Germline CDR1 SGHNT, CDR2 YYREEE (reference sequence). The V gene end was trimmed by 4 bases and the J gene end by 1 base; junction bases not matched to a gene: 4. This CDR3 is CASSVRTSGTDTQYF. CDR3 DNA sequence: TGTGCCAGCAGCGTGCGGACTAGCGGCACAGATACGCAGTATTTT.